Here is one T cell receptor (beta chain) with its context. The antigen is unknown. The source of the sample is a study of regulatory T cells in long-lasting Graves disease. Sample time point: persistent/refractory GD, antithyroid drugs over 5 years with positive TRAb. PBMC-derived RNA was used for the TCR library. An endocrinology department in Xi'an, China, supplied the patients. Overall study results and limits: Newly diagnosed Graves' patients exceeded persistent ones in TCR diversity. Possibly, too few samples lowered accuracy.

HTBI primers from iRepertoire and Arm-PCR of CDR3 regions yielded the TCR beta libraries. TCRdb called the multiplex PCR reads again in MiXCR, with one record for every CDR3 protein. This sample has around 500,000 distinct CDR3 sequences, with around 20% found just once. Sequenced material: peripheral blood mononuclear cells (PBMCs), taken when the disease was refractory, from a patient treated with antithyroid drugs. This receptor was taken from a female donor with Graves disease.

The DNA of the CDR3 is TGCAGCGTAGAACGATGGGCCAGAGGGGTTAGGGGCCAAGAGACCCAGTACTTC. It translates to CSVERWARGVRGQETQYF. The rearrangement links TRBV29-1 to TRBJ2-5; D could derive from TRBD1 or TRBD2 (5 bases each). Trimming cost V 6 bases and J 1 base, with 27 bases left between them. Germline V gene sequence: CDR1 SQVTM, CDR2 ANQGSEA. The CDR3 contains 18 residues.